These 5 T cell receptor beta chains originate from one sample sequenced in a study of long-term antiretroviral therapy in people with HIV. Survey level was the resolution at which the v3.0 immunoSEQ assay ran. Assay: immunoSEQ multiplex PCR; the TCRdb copy retains only in-frame clones and omits some. Of under 20,000 clones in the sample, roughly 79% were seen once. The source was unsorted PBMCs, collected 2.3 years after starting antiretroviral therapy. All receptors come from a woman in her forties with HIV.

This rearrangement joins TRBV12-5 to TRBJ1-2; possibly TRBD1 for D (5 bases). Germline CDR1 is LGHNT and CDR2 is FRNRAP. Trimming cost V 1 base and J 3 bases, with 12 bases left between them. CDR3 length: 15 residues. CDR3 coding DNA: TGTGCTAGTGGTTTGGGGGACCGGAGGGACTATGGCTACACCTTC. It is translated as CASGLGDRRDYGYTF.

The chain carries TRBV6-1 and TRBJ1-6, with 8 bases matching TRBD1. Trimming at V came to 7 bases and at J to 6 bases, leaving 8 bases not matched to a gene. The length of the CDR3 is 15 residues. CDR1 and CDR2 (germline): MNHNS, SASEGT. As DNA, the CDR3 is TGTGCCAGCATCCCAGGGGGCGCGGGTAATTCACCCCTCCACTTT. Protein sequence: CASIPGGAGNSPLHF.

The chain employs TRBV11-2 and TRBJ2-1; TRBD2 matches 8 bases. CDR1 and CDR2 (germline): SGHAT, FQNNGV. The CDR3 is made up of 17 amino acids. Trimming took 5 bases from V and 1 from J; bases not matched to a gene: 10. As DNA, the CDR3 is TGTGCCAGCAGCCAGGTACGGGCGGGAGGATCCTACAATGAGCAGTTCTTC. Encoded protein: CASSQVRAGGSYNEQFF.

V gene TRBV7-9 combines with J gene TRBJ2-5; TRBD1 aligns across 10 bases. After removal of 6 bases from V and 5 bases from J, the junction contained 9 bases not matched to a gene. The length of the CDR3 is 15 residues. Germline V lookup: CDR1 SEHNR, CDR2 FQNEAQ (reference sequence). The CDR3 bases are TGTGCCAGCAGTCACGGACAGGGGGTATTGGAGACCCAGTACTTC. Protein: CASSHGQGVLETQYF.

In this sample, this clone turned up once. The V and J genes are TRBV5-4 and TRBJ1-1, with TRBD1 as a possible D gene (5 bases). The length of the CDR3 is 17 residues. Germline V gene sequence: CDR1 SGHNT, CDR2 YYREEE (reference sequence). V gave up 7 bases and J gave up 0 bases, with 22 bases separating them. The CDR3 reads CASRPRGGPLMNTEAFF. CDR3 nucleotides: TGTGCCAGCCGACCCCGGGGGGGACCCTTAATGAACACTGAAGCTTTCTTT.